This T cell receptor beta chain derives from a study of IL-17A CD8 T cells in psoriatic arthritis synovium. About the investigation overall: The study was designed to define the phenotype, molecular profile and function of synovial IL-17A+CD8+ T cells in the pathogenesis of psoriatic arthritis. Broader findings and caveats from the paper: Cells were obtained from synovial fluid rather than synovial tissue, because no psoriatic arthritis synovial tissue samples were available. Only a few patients were covered by TCR sequencing, and this limited sample size was acknowledged by the authors. Some individual clones occupied over 4% of the repertoire, though most synovial CD8+ subsets remained polyclonal.

After DNA extraction (Qiagen), TCRbeta V-D-J rearrangements underwent bias-controlled amplification and then high-throughput sequencing (immunoSEQ; Adaptive Biotech). On the study's bioinformatics: The immunoSEQ Analyzer platform was used for sequence-level analysis of productive sequences. Clonality was calculated as 1 minus Pielou's evenness, with values ranging from 0 (highly polyclonal) to 1 (monoclonal). Repertoire overlap between subsets was quantified with the Morisita index, from 0 (no similarity) to 1 (complete similarity). Imported from immuneACCESS, the table was reduced by TCRdb to in-frame sequences with V and J called. These copies leave out some clones; in studies compared against another copy, an unresolved V gene accounts for under half, and the cause of the remainder is not known. The DNA was the basis for D and trimming; V, J and clone size are from that table. A total of 2,300 or so clones appear in this sample, about 71% of them only once. About 14% of the sample is taken by the ten largest.

Points on this clone: Its antigen specificity is not known. One base away there is no much larger clone; base qualities are not given.

Synovial fluid effusions were drawn from actively inflamed joints of patients with psoriatic arthritis. Memory CD8+ T cells in synovial fluid were sorted patient by patient into Tc17 (IL-17A+) cells, bulk memory cells and Tc1 (IL-17A-IFNgamma+) cells in order to compare their TCR repertoires. Psoriatic arthritis patients met the Classification of Psoriatic Arthritis Study Group (CASPAR) criteria. The bulk memory CD8+ T cell sort included CD45RA-CD27+/- cells together with CD45RA+CD27- cells. TCRbeta sequencing was performed on sorted synovial fluid CD8+ T cell subsets from a few patients with psoriatic arthritis. Synovial fluid mononuclear cells were isolated with Lymphoprep and cryopreserved in liquid nitrogen before use. About 50% fetal calf serum and around 9.6% dimethyl sulfoxide were contained in the cryopreservation medium. The germline V gene (reference sequence) gives CDR1 as SEHNR and CDR2 as FQNEAQ. Trimming at the junction amounts to 8 bases on V and 3 bases on J, and the germline ends lie 11 bases apart. The CDR3 holds 12 amino acids from the cysteine to the phenylalanine. Only CDR3 DNA remains: 36 bases, in frame from the first base.

The sequence derives from a human donor with psoriatic arthritis. Sequencing used memory CD8+ T cells from synovial fluid. This specimen's cell subset or site label, per the study, means: bulk memory CD8+ T cells (CD45RA-CD27+/- and CD45RA+CD27-). The chain is assembled from TRBV7-9 and TRBJ2-7; too little of a D gene remains to name it. The CDR3 reads as follows: CASSEVYYEQYF. The DNA sequence reads TGTGCCAGCTCGGAAGTTTACTACGAGCAGTACTTC.